This T cell receptor (beta chain) was recovered during a study of cytomegalovirus exposure and HLA in healthy donors. The CDR3 has 14 amino acids. Germline V gene data show CDR1 as SGHVS and CDR2 as FNYEAQ. V gave up 1 base and J gave up 6 bases, with 11 bases separating them. With 60 Vbeta and 13 Jbeta primers, the PCR was carried out. TCRdb's table, derived via immunoSEQ multiplex PCR, lists solely in-frame clones and lacks some. The table shows some 120,000 clones, with 83% occurring only once. The TCR comes from a man aged 18 to 30 in good health and CMV-seropositive. Sequencing input: PBMCs. This sequence joins TRBV7-6 and TRBJ2-3; D is perhaps TRBD2 (5 bases). The CDR3 DNA reads as TGTGCCAGCAGCTTAGTTCCTAGCCTCGATACGCAGTATTTT. Encoded protein: CASSLVPSLDTQYF.